This TCR beta chain stems from a study of cytomegalovirus exposure and HLA in healthy donors. Concerning this clone itself: Other DNA variants within this sample encode the same CDR3.

PCR employed 60 Vbeta and 13 Jbeta primers. Only in-frame clones appear in the TCRdb table, and some are missing; sequencing was by immunoSEQ multiplex PCR. The data show fewer than 200,000 clones, less than 85% seen once. The CDR3 extends over 14 amino acids. Germline V gene sequence: CDR1 KGHSH, CDR2 LQKENI. The V gene end was trimmed by 3 bases and the J gene end by 2 bases; junction bases not matched to a gene: 4. The TCR originated in a male donor in good health and CMV-seronegative. The sample taken for sequencing was PBMCs. The chain employs TRBV18 and TRBJ2-7, with 7 bases aligning to TRBD2. The DNA for the CDR3 is TGTGCCAGCTCACCTGCTAGCGGAACCTACGAGCAGTACTTC. Translating it yields CASSPASGTYEQYF.